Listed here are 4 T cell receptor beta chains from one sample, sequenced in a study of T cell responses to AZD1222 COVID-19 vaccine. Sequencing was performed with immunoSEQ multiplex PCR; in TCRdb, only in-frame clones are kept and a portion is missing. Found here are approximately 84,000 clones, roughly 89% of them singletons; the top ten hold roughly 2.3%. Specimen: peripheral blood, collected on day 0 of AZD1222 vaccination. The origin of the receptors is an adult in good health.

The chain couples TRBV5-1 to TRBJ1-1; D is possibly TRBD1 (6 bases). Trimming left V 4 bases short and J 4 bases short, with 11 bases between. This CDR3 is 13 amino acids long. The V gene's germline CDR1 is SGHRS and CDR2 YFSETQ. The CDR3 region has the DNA TGCGCCAGCAGCAAAGGGGGGAGCACTGAAGCTTTCTTT. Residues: CASSKGGSTEAFF. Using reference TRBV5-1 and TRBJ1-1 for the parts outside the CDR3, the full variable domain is KAGVTQTPRYLIKTRGQQVTLSCSPISGHRSVSWYQQTPGQGLQFLFEYFSETQRNKGNFPGRFSGRQFSNSRSEMNVSTLELGDSALYLCASSKGGSTEAFFGQGTRLTVV.

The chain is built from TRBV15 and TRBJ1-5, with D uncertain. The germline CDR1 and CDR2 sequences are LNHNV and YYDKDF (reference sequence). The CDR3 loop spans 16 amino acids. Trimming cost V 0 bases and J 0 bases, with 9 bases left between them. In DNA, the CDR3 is TGTGCCACCAGCAGAGATTTAGGGTTTAGCAATCAGCCCCAGCATTTT. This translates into CATSRDLGFSNQPQHF.

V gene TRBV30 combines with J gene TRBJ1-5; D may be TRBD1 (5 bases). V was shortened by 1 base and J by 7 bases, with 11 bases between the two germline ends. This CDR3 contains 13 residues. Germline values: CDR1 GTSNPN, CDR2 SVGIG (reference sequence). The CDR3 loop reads CAWSGGGRQPQHF. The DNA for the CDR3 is TGTGCCTGGAGTGGCGGGGGAAGACAGCCCCAGCATTTT.

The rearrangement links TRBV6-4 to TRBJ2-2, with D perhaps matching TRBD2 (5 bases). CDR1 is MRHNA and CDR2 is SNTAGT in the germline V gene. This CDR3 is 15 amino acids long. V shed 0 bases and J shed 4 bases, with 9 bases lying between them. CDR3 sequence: CASSDSFEGTGELFF. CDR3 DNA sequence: TGTGCCAGCAGTGACTCCTTCGAGGGCACCGGGGAGCTGTTTTTT.